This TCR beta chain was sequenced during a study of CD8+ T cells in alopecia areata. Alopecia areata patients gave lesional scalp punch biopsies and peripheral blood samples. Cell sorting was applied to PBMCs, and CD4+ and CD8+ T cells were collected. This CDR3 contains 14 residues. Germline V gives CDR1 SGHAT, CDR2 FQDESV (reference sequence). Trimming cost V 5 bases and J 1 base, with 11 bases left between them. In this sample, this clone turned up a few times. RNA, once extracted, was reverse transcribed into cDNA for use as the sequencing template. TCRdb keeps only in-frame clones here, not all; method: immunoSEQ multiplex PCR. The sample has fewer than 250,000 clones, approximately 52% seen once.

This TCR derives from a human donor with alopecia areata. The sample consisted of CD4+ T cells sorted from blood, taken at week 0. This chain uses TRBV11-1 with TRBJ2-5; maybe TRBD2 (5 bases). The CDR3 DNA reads TGTGCCAGCAGCCCAGGACTGCTCCAAGAGACCCAGTACTTC. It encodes CASSPGLLQETQYF.